Listed here are 28 T cell receptor beta chains from one sample, sequenced in a study of patients and donors after allogeneic stem cell transplantation. One entry per CDR3 protein results from TCRdb running MiXCR on the RT-PCR reads. In the table there are about a million distinct CDR3 sequences, about 20% of which are singletons. The sequenced material came from blood, either unsorted or a sorted T cell fraction (not recorded which). These receptors came from a human donor who was either an allogeneic HSCT recipient or a stem cell or donor lymphocyte infusion donor (not recorded which). It is not recorded whose cells these are; they may come from a transplant donor.

The chain uses TRBV6-1 and TRBJ1-3, with a weak D call TRBD1 (5 bases). V was pared by 6 bases and J by 0 bases, with 15 bases between. Per germline, CDR1 MNHNS and CDR2 SASEGT. The CDR3 runs 16 residues. The CDR3 here is CASSPGHLYSGNTIYF. In DNA form, the CDR3 reads TGTGCCAGCAGCCCTGGACACCTCTACTCTGGAAACACCATATATTTT.

The chain uses TRBV6-6 and TRBJ1-5; TRBD1 is a possible D gene (5 bases). Deletions cut 5 bases from V and 3 bases from J, with 8 bases between. The CDR3 extends over 13 amino acids. Germline lookup yields CDR1 MNHNY and CDR2 SVGAGI (reference sequence). CDR3 nucleotides: TGTGCCAGCAGTGAGGGGTTCAATCAGCCCCAGCATTTT. Translation gives CASSEGFNQPQHF.

This clonotype came up a few times. This chain links TRBV24-1 with TRBJ1-5; TRBD1 matches at 10 bases. The V and J ends lost 7 bases and 6 bases, in that order; junction bases with no gene match: 5. Germline V gene data show CDR1 as KGHDR and CDR2 as SFDVKD. This CDR3 has 14 amino acids. This chain's CDR3 is CATSGTGALQPQHF. CDR3 DNA: TGTGCCACCAGCGGGACAGGGGCTCTTCAGCCCCAGCATTTT.

There are a few counts of this clonotype. The chain couples TRBV20-1 to TRBJ1-1; D remains ambiguous. CDR1 DFQATT and CDR2 SNEGSKA come from the germline V gene (reference sequence). The CDR3 loop spans 13 amino acids. Trimming removed 0 bases at V and 5 bases at J, with 10 bases between. The CDR3 protein is CSARDAGGTEAFF. The CDR3 nucleotides read TGCAGTGCTAGAGATGCAGGTGGGACTGAAGCTTTCTTT.

As regards this clonotype: An end of the junction does not agree with germline; a read error may underlie this. This chain joins TRBV7-9 and TRBJ1-1; TRBD1 might be the D (6 bases). The CDR3 contains 16 residues. Germline assignment: CDR1 SEHNR and CDR2 FQNEAQ (reference sequence). The CDR3 DNA sequence: TGTGCCAGCGGCTTAGCGGGCCGGGGGCCGAACACTGAAGCTTTCTTT. Its protein is CASGLAGRGPNTEAFF.

CDR3 loop: CASSPGQVGLDTEAFF. CDR3 bases: TGTGCCAGCAGCCCCGGGCAGGTTGGATTGGACACTGAAGCTTTCTTT. The rearrangement links TRBV5-5 to TRBJ1-1, with no clear D. Germline loops: CDR1 SGHKS, CDR2 YYEKEE (reference sequence). Between the trimmed V and J ends, which lost 4 bases and 3 bases, there was a span of 19 bases. This CDR3 is 16 amino acids long.

The chain joins TRBV5-5 to TRBJ1-3, with D possibly being TRBD1 (5 bases). Germline-derived CDR1 and CDR2 are SGHKS and YYEKEE (reference sequence). The ends were cut back, 0 bases at V and 4 bases at J, with 11 bases in the middle. The CDR3 sequence is 15 residues long. CDR3 bases: TGTGCCAGCAGCTTGGAACAGGTTAAGGGAAACACCATATATTTT. Residues: CASSLEQVKGNTIYF.

The rearrangement joins TRBV5-1 to TRBJ2-4; D unresolved. The ends were cut back, 5 bases at V and 3 bases at J, with 12 bases in the middle. Germline assignment: CDR1 SGHRS and CDR2 YFSETQ. The CDR3 extends over 14 amino acids. The DNA of the CDR3 is TGCGCCAGCAGAGTCGGTATGGGCAAAAACATTCAGTACTTC. Its translation is CASRVGMGKNIQYF.

This clonotype was found a few times. The chain links TRBV4-1 to TRBJ2-5, with 7 bases aligning to TRBD2. Germline V gives CDR1 MGHRA, CDR2 YSYEKL. CDR3 length: 16 residues. J gave up 5 bases and V 0 bases, and 9 bases lay outside the gene matches. CDR3 protein: CASSQESGKGGETQYF. The CDR3 DNA sequence: TGCGCCAGCAGCCAAGAAAGCGGGAAGGGAGGGGAGACCCAGTACTTC.

This clonotype has a handful of counts. CDR3 nucleotides: TGTGCCAGCAGCCCGCGAGGGGAGGAGGAAAGCACAGATACGCAGTATTTT. It yields the protein CASSPRGEEESTDTQYF. The chain carries TRBV21-1 and TRBJ2-3; the table gives TRBD2 as D, unverified against the DNA. TRBV21-1 is termed a pseudogene. There are 17 residues in the CDR3.

The chain is built from TRBV5-5 and TRBJ1-1; possible D gene TRBD1, 5 bases. The length of the CDR3 is 14 residues. Germline V lookup: CDR1 SGHKS, CDR2 YYEKEE (reference sequence). V dropped 4 bases and J dropped 1 base, with 11 bases sitting between them. In DNA form, the CDR3 reads TGTGCCAGCAGCAAATCGGGACCGAACACTGAAGCTTTCTTT. Translated, it gives CASSKSGPNTEAFF.

The chain joins TRBV10-3 to TRBJ2-3; 8 nucleotides align to TRBD2. J lost 4 bases, V lost 5 bases, and 8 bases had no gene match. The CDR3 runs 15 residues. From germline, CDR1 is ENHRY and CDR2 SYGVKD. The DNA for the CDR3 is TGTGCCATCAGTTTTCAGCGGGAGAACGCAGATACGCAGTATTTT. Encoded protein: CAISFQRENADTQYF.

The sample holds a few counts of this clonotype. V usage is TRBV7-2 and J usage is TRBJ2-3, with D uncertain. V lost 5 bases to trimming and J lost 6 bases, with 12 bases between them. CDR1 SGHTA and CDR2 FQGNSA come from the germline V gene. This CDR3 contains 13 residues. CDR3 in DNA: TGTGCCAGCAGCACCGGGTACATGGATACGCAGTATTTT. This sequence encodes CASSTGYMDTQYF.

This clonotype turned up a few times. The CDR3 bases are TGCAGTGCTAGAGGAGGCAGGACAAACTATGGCTACACCTTC. Protein: CSARGGRTNYGYTF. The J gene is TRBJ1-2, the V gene TRBV20-1; TRBD1 might be the D (5 bases). Germline CDR1 is DFQATT and CDR2 is SNEGSKA (reference sequence). V lost 1 base to trimming and J lost 2 bases, with 11 bases between them. The length of the CDR3 is 14 residues.

This clonotype was seen a few times. J is TRBJ1-1 and V is TRBV4-2; 7 nucleotides agree with TRBD1. This CDR3 contains 15 residues. Trimming cost V 4 bases and J 3 bases; bases outside gene matches: 8. Germline V gene lookup returns CDR1 LGHNA and CDR2 YNFKEQ. CDR3 DNA sequence: TGTGCCAGCAGCCCTTCCCCCGGGACAGACACTGAAGCTTTCTTT. It encodes CASSPSPGTDTEAFF.

The chain employs TRBV5-1 and TRBJ2-7; weak D call: TRBD2 (6 bases). V lost 6 bases, J lost 2 bases, and 18 bases lay in between. Germline CDR1 reads SGHRS; CDR2 reads YFSETQ. CDR3 length: 15 residues. DNA for the CDR3: TGCGCCAGCACTACCGGGTGGGGAGGCACCTACGAGCAGTACTTC. It codes for CASTTGWGGTYEQYF. Full variable domain (rest looked up from reference TRBV5-1 and TRBJ2-7): KAGVTQTPRYLIKTRGQQVTLSCSPISGHRSVSWYQQTPGQGLQFLFEYFSETQRNKGNFPGRFSGRQFSNSRSEMNVSTLELGDSALYLCASTTGWGGTYEQYFGPGTRLTVT.

This clonotype was counted only a few times. The chain combines TRBV7-9 with TRBJ2-3, with 7 bases that match TRBD1. From germline, CDR1 is SEHNR and CDR2 FQNEAQ (reference sequence). Germline trimming cut 5 bases from V and 2 bases from J; bases unmatched to any gene: 7. The length of the CDR3 is 15 residues. The DNA for the CDR3 is TGTGCCAGCAGCCCTAATAGGGGGCCCACAGATACGCAGTATTTT. Residues: CASSPNRGPTDTQYF. Drawing the rest from reference TRBV7-9 and TRBJ2-3, the complete variable domain is DTGVSQNPRHKITKRGQNVTFRCDPISEHNRLYWYRQTLGQGPEFLTYFQNEAQLEKSRLLSDRFSAERPKGSFSTLEIQRTEQGDSAMYLCASSPNRGPTDTQYFGPGTRLTVL.

This clonotype appeared a few times. This chain connects TRBV24-1 to TRBJ1-1; the D is unclear. The germline V and J ends were trimmed by 0 bases and 3 bases, with 4 bases remaining between them. The CDR3 sequence is 13 residues long. The germline V gene has CDR1 KGHDR and CDR2 SFDVKD. CDR3 residues: CATSDLADTEAFF. CDR3 bases: TGTGCCACCAGTGATTTGGCCGACACTGAAGCTTTCTTT.

The genes are TRBV7-2 and TRBJ1-4, with 8 positions matching TRBD1. Trimming took 5 bases from V and 8 from J; bases not matched to a gene: 10. CDR1 and CDR2 from the germline V gene are SGHTA and FQGNSA. This CDR3 comprises 15 residues. CDR3 nucleotides: TGTGCCAGCAGCCCCGGACAGGGAGGTCGGGAAAAACTGTTTTTT. This encodes CASSPGQGGREKLFF.

The table lists this clonotype with a few counts. The chain employs TRBV5-6 and TRBJ2-7; maybe TRBD2 (7 bases). Trimming took 3 bases from V and 1 from J, leaving 14 bases between them. The length of the CDR3 is 15 residues. Germline V gene lookup returns CDR1 SGHDT and CDR2 YYEEEE. CDR3 region: CASSYRGAGSYEQYF. The CDR3 DNA reads as TGTGCCAGCAGCTACCGGGGGGCAGGGTCCTACGAGCAGTACTTC.

V and J are TRBV6-1 and TRBJ1-5; 9 nucleotides line up with TRBD1. Trimming cost V 6 bases and J 6 bases; bases outside gene matches: 6. CDR1 is MNHNS, CDR2 SASEGT, per germline. This CDR3 contains 14 residues. CDR3 sequence (DNA): TGTGCCAGCAGCCCCCGGGACAGGGCTCAGCCCCAGCATTTT. This codes for CASSPRDRAQPQHF.

Regarding this clonotype: Since a much larger clone is just one base distant, this may be a read error. V gene TRBV5-6 combines with J gene TRBJ2-7; 10 positions match TRBD2. Per the germline V gene, CDR1 is SGHDT and CDR2 is YYEEEE. The junction had 0 bases not matched to a gene; V was cut back by 2 bases and J by 4 bases. The CDR3 is made up of 13 amino acids. The CDR3 loop reads CASSFSGRYEQYF. In DNA form, the CDR3 reads TGTGCCAGCAGCTTTAGCGGGAGGTACGAGCAGTACTTC.

Only a few counts were recorded for this clonotype. The rearrangement joins TRBV5-5 to TRBJ1-1, with 12 bases that match TRBD1. The CDR3 has 17 amino acids. V lost 4 bases and J lost 6; bases outside the gene matches: 13. The V gene's germline CDR1 is SGHKS and CDR2 YYEKEE (reference sequence). This CDR3 is CASSVKPGQGASAEAFF. The CDR3 DNA follows: TGTGCCAGCAGCGTCAAGCCGGGACAGGGGGCATCAGCTGAAGCTTTCTTT.

The chain joins TRBV6-2 or TRBV6-3 to TRBJ2-7, with D possibly TRBD1 on 6 matching bases. The CDR3 covers 15 residues. CDR1 and CDR2 from the germline V gene are MNHEY and SVGEGT. V was trimmed by 6 bases and J by 2 bases, leaving 17 bases between them. CDR3 nucleotides: TGTGCCAGCAGGACAGCAGGGGAACTCGCCTACGAGCAGTACTTC. Translation gives CASRTAGELAYEQYF.

The chain carries TRBV19 and TRBJ1-2; D not certain. Germline V gene data show CDR1 as LNHDA and CDR2 as SQIVND (reference sequence). The CDR3 consists of 15 residues. The V end was cut by 3 bases, the J end by 0 bases, with 11 bases between. The CDR3 loop is CASSIQSGANYGYTF. CDR3 DNA: TGTGCCAGTAGTATTCAGAGTGGGGCTAACTATGGCTACACCTTC.

The chain couples TRBV6-5 to TRBJ2-1, with TRBD1 identical over 7 bases. Trimming at V came to 2 bases and at J to 6 bases, leaving 4 bases not matched to a gene. This CDR3 has 14 residues. Germline-derived CDR1 and CDR2 are MNHEY and SVGAGI. CDR3 protein: CASSYRTGPNEQFF. CDR3 bases: TGTGCCAGCAGTTACCGGACAGGACCCAATGAGCAGTTCTTC.

The J gene is TRBJ2-3, the V gene TRBV10-3; 15 nucleotides match TRBD2. CDR3 length: 18 residues. Germline CDR1 ENHRY, CDR2 SYGVKD. The J segment lost 5 bases and the V segment lost 2 bases, leaving 8 bases of the junction unmatched. CDR3 in amino acids: CAISEPRTSGGARDTQYF. The CDR3 DNA reads as TGTGCCATCAGTGAGCCCCGGACTAGCGGGGGGGCCAGAGATACGCAGTATTTT.

This clonotype was detected a few times. CDR3 nucleotides: TGCAGCGTTGAAGATATGGGCCCAGGGTTGGGGACCCAGTACTTC. Protein: CSVEDMGPGLGTQYF. This chain joins TRBV29-1 and TRBJ2-5; a weak D match, TRBD1 (5 bases). This CDR3 spans 15 amino acids. Trimming took 0 bases from V and 7 from J, leaving 18 bases between them. Germline CDR1 SQVTM, CDR2 ANQGSEA.